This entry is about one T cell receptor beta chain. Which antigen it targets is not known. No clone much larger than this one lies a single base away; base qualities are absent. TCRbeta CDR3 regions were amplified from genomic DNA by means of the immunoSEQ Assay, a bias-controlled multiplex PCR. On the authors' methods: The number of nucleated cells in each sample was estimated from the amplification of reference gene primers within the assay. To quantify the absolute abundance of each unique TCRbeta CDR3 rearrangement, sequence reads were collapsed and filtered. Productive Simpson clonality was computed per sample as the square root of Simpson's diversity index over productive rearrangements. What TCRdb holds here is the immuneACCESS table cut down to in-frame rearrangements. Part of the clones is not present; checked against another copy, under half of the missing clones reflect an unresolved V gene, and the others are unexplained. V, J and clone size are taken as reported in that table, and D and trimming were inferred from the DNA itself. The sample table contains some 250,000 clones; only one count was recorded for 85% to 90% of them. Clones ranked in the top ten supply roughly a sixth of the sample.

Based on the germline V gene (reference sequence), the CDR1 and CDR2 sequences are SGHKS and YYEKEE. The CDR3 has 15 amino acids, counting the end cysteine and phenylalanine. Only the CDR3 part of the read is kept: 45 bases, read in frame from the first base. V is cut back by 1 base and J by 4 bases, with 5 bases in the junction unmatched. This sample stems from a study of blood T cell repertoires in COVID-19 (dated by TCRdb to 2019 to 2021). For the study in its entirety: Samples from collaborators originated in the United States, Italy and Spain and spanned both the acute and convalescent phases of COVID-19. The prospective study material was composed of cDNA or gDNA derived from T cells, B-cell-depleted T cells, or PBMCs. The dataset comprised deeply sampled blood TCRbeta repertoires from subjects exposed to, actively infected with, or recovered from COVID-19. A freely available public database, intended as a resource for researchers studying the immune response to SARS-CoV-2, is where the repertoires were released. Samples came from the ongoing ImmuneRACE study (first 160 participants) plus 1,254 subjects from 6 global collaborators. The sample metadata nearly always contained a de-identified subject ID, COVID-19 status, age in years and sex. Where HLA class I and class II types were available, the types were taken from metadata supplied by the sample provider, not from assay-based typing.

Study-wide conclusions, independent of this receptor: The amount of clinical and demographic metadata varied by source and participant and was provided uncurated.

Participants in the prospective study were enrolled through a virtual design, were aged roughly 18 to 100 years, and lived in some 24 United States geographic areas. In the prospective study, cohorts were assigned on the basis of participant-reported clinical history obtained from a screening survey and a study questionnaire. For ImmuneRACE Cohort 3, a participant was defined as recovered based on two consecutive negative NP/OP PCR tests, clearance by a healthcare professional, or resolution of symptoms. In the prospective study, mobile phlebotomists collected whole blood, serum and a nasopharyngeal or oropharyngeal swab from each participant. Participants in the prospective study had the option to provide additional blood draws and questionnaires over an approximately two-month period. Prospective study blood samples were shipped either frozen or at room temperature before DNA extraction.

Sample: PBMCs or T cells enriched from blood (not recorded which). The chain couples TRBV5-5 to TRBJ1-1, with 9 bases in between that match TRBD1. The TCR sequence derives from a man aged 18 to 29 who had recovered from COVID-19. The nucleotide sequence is TGTGCCAGCAGCTTGTATGACAGGGGGGTCACTGAAGCTTTCTTT. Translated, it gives CASSLYDRGVTEAFF.